These 28 T cell receptor beta chains were sequenced from one sample in a study of naive and memory T cell subsets (dated by TCRdb to about 2017). A robust, sensitive protocol for the amplification, sequencing and analysis of TCRs was described in the study, in which 3' ligation of a UMI-containing oligonucleotide to TCR cDNA was used. The library came from UMI-ligation and nested PCR. Data came from an Illumina MiSeq. The ligated cDNA was amplified in four rounds of PCR with nested alpha and beta constant region primers together with the SP2 primer. Using fastp at Q25 and MiXCR, TCRdb reprocessed the public reads and kept productive beta chains. Records with the same CDR3 protein are collapsed into one entry carrying the most frequent genes and DNA. Counted in this sample were approximately 30,000 distinct CDR3 sequences; 5.2% of them appeared once. Of the sample, around 7% is held by the ten largest clones.

The source material was blood. Every receptor here comes from an adult in good health.

This clonotype was found many times. The chain links TRBV9 to TRBJ2-7; TRBD2 agrees at 10 bases. CDR3 size: 16 residues. Per the germline V gene, CDR1 is SGDLS and CDR2 is YYNGEE. V gave up 4 bases and J gave up 2 bases; unmatched junction bases: 9. CDR3 protein: CASSFTGTSATYEQYF. For the CDR3, the DNA is TGTGCCAGCAGCTTCACCGGGACTAGCGCAACCTACGAGCAGTACTTC.

This clonotype was detected many times. V usage is TRBV7-2 and J usage is TRBJ2-1; TRBD2 matches 7 bases. CDR3 size: 17 residues. CDR1 is SGHTA and CDR2 is FQGNSA in the germline V gene. Trimming cost V 1 base and J 6 bases; bases outside gene matches: 12. CDR3 sequence reads: CASSLGLAGGSINEQFF. CDR3 nucleotides: TGTGCCAGCAGCTTAGGTCTGGCGGGCGGGAGCATCAATGAGCAGTTCTTC.

This clonotype was counted at least ten times. The V gene is TRBV27, the J gene TRBJ1-1; D gene ambiguous. The CDR3 sequence is 11 residues long. CDR1 and CDR2 from the germline V gene are MNHEY and SMNVEV (reference sequence). Trimming shortened V by 1 base and J by 6 bases, and 3 bases separated the two germline ends. The CDR3: CASSLYPEAFF. DNA for the CDR3: TGTGCCAGCAGTTTATATCCTGAAGCTTTCTTT.

Note on this clonotype: A much larger clone differs by one base, so this may be a read error. This chain links TRBV4-1 with TRBJ2-1; D remains ambiguous. Germline V gene sequence: CDR1 MGHRA, CDR2 YSYEKL. This CDR3 spans 14 amino acids. V was cut by 1 base and J by 5 bases, with 9 bases left in between. The CDR3 sequence: CASSQVARHNEQFF. The DNA for the CDR3 is TGCGCCAGCAGCCAAGTGGCCCGGCACAATGAGCAGTTCTTC.

This clonotype was seen at least ten times. V is TRBV29-1 and J is TRBJ2-1; 9 bases agree with TRBD2. CDR1 SQVTM and CDR2 ANQGSEA come from the germline V gene. CDR3 length equals 15 residues. Germline trimming cut 4 bases from V and 5 bases from J; bases unmatched to any gene: 9. The CDR3: CSVVSAGGPDNEQFF. CDR3 coding DNA: TGCAGCGTTGTCTCTGCGGGAGGGCCCGACAATGAGCAGTTCTTC.

This clonotype was seen ten or more times. The chain uses TRBV5-1 and TRBJ1-1; D ambiguous. Deletions cut 0 bases from V and 11 bases from J, with 11 bases between. This CDR3 has 12 amino acids. Germline V gene data show CDR1 as SGHRS and CDR2 as YFSETQ. The CDR3, as DNA: TGCGCCAGCAGCTTGGAGGGTCCGGCTGCTTTCTTT. Its translation: CASSLEGPAAFF.

This clonotype was recorded at least ten times. The rearrangement uses TRBV7-9 and TRBJ2-7; D gene uncertain. The V gene's germline CDR1 is SEHNR and CDR2 FQNEAQ (reference sequence). V lost 5 bases and J 6 bases, leaving 14 bases between the germline ends. The CDR3 extends over 13 amino acids. The CDR3 is CASSLRPASEQYF. The CDR3, as DNA: TGTGCCAGCAGCCTCCGGCCAGCAAGCGAGCAGTACTTC.

Many counts were recorded for this clonotype. This chain joins TRBV27 and TRBJ1-5; possible D gene TRBD1, 5 bases. CDR1 is MNHEY, CDR2 SMNVEV, per germline (reference sequence). The V end lost 5 bases, the J end lost 4 bases, and 21 bases lay between the germline ends. CDR3 length equals 17 residues. The CDR3 here is CASSPYPPGTSNQPQHF. The CDR3 DNA follows: TGTGCCAGCAGTCCTTATCCCCCCGGGACCTCGAATCAGCCCCAGCATTTT.

This clonotype has ten or more counts. V and J are TRBV10-3 and TRBJ2-1, with 9 bases lining up with TRBD2. Germline values: CDR1 ENHRY, CDR2 SYGVKD. With 6 bases clipped from V and 5 bases from J, the junction kept 5 bases outside the gene matches. The CDR3 extends over 14 amino acids. The CDR3 bases are TGTGCCATCAGCCGACTAGCGGTTGACAATGAGCAGTTCTTC. Residues: CAISRLAVDNEQFF.

This clonotype was seen only a few times. V and J are TRBV4-3 and TRBJ2-3; 16 bases fit TRBD2. CDR1 is LGHNA, CDR2 YSLEER, per germline. V lost 1 base and J lost 6; bases outside the gene matches: 7. CDR3 length equals 18 residues. Written as DNA, the CDR3 is TGCGCCAGCAGCCAAGTGTTCGGGACTAGCGGGAGGGCTGATACGCAGTATTTT. It codes for CASSQVFGTSGRADTQYF.

CDR3 in DNA: TGTGCCAGCAGCTTCCATGCGGTCTCCGCCTCCTACAATGAGCAGTTCTTC. The encoded protein is CASSFHAVSASYNEQFF. The chain is built from TRBV9 and TRBJ2-1, with no clear D. In germline, CDR1 is SGDLS, CDR2 YYNGEE. The CDR3 is made up of 17 amino acids. V lost 4 bases and J lost 0, with 17 bases in between.

The table lists this clonotype with many counts. The chain uses TRBV28 and TRBJ2-3, with 9 nucleotides matching TRBD1. This CDR3 is 15 amino acids long. V trimming: 2 bases; J trimming: 6 bases; junction bases outside the gene matches: 6. Germline values: CDR1 MDHEN, CDR2 SYDVKM. The CDR3 sequence: CASSLPGTGKDTQYF. DNA of the CDR3: TGTGCCAGCAGTTTACCCGGGACAGGGAAGGATACGCAGTATTTT.

The V call is TRBV25-1, the J call TRBJ1-1, with D perhaps TRBD1 (5 bases). CDR1 MGHDK and CDR2 SYGVNS come from the germline V gene. CDR3 length equals 15 residues. The V end lost 6 bases, the J end lost 5 bases, and 19 bases lay between the germline ends. CDR3 bases: TGTGCCAGCAGCGAACCGGGACTGCCGGGGACTGAAGCTTTCTTT. This sequence encodes CASSEPGLPGTEAFF.

This clonotype was counted at least ten times. The chain couples TRBV5-1 to TRBJ2-1; 15 bases are shared with TRBD2. This CDR3 contains 18 residues. V lost 4 bases and J lost 7; bases outside the gene matches: 12. Germline V gene sequence: CDR1 SGHRS, CDR2 YFSETQ. The CDR3 sequence is CASSPGLAGGRGANEQFF. As DNA, the CDR3 is TGCGCCAGCAGCCCGGGACTAGCGGGAGGCCGGGGAGCAAATGAGCAGTTCTTC.

This clonotype has at least ten counts. This CDR3 is CASSPWQLTARQSYEQYF. CDR3 DNA: TGTGCCAGCAGTCCCTGGCAGTTAACCGCCCGGCAGTCCTACGAGCAGTACTTC. V is TRBV6-6 and J is TRBJ2-7, with D unresolved. Germline V gives CDR1 MNHNY, CDR2 SVGAGI (reference sequence). Trimming left V 5 bases short and J 1 base short, with 24 bases between. The CDR3 loop spans 18 amino acids.

CDR3 sequence: CASSAQGRGRHNEQFF. CDR3 in DNA: TGTGCCAGCAGTGCTCAGGGTAGGGGCCGCCACAATGAGCAGTTCTTC. V gene TRBV2 combines with J gene TRBJ2-1, with D perhaps TRBD1 (5 bases). V was cut by 4 bases and J by 5 bases, with 18 bases left in between. Germline V gene data show CDR1 as SNHLY and CDR2 as FYNNEI. This CDR3 comprises 16 residues.

This clonotype was picked up a small number of times. In nucleotides, the CDR3 is TGTGCCAGCAGCTGGGGGACAGGGCCTCAGCCCCAGCATTTT. This translates into CASSWGTGPQPQHF. The chain joins TRBV12-3 or TRBV12-4 to TRBJ1-5, with 9 bases aligning to TRBD1. This CDR3 has 14 amino acids. The trim removed 6 bases at V and 6 bases at J, leaving 6 bases unmatched.

This clonotype has a count of ten or more. The genes are TRBV6-5 and TRBJ2-6; D possibly uses TRBD1 or TRBD2 (5 bases each). CDR1 MNHEY and CDR2 SVGAGI come from the germline V gene. V was pared by 4 bases and J by 1 base, with 8 bases between. The CDR3 is 15 residues long. CDR3 nucleotides: TGTGCCAGCAGTTTGAGGGGTTCTGGGGCCAACGTCCTGACTTTC. Protein sequence: CASSLRGSGANVLTF.

In its sample, this clonotype is medium-sized. The chain links TRBV7-8 to TRBJ2-1, with 8 bases that match TRBD2. The germline CDR1 and CDR2 sequences are SGHVS and FQNEAQ. CDR3 length: 18 amino acids. Trimming at V came to 4 bases and at J to 5 bases, leaving 16 bases not matched to a gene. Written as DNA, the CDR3 is TGTGCCAGCAGCTCCAGGTGGACTAGCCGACCCCTCCACAATGAGCAGTTCTTC. Protein: CASSSRWTSRPLHNEQFF. The variable domain in full, with the rest retrieved from reference TRBV7-8 and TRBJ2-1, is GAGVSQSPRYKVAKRGQDVALRCDPISGHVSLFWYQQALGQGPEFLTYFQNEAQLDKSGLPSDRFFAERPEGSVSTLKIQRTQQEDSAVYLCASSSRWTSRPLHNEQFFGPGTRLTVL.

This clonotype came up many times. The rearrangement joins TRBV6-5 to TRBJ2-7; a possible D gene is TRBD1 (6 bases). CDR1 is MNHEY, CDR2 SVGAGI, per germline. This CDR3 spans 15 amino acids. Between the trimmed V and J ends, which lost 1 base and 3 bases, there was a span of 13 bases. The CDR3 DNA sequence: TGTGCCAGCAGTTACTGGGACAAAATGAGCTACGAGCAGTACTTC. As protein: CASSYWDKMSYEQYF.

The chain couples TRBV7-2 to TRBJ2-5; D not resolved. The CDR3 totals 14 residues. Germline values: CDR1 SGHTA, CDR2 FQGNSA. Trimming took off 1 base at V and 5 bases at J, with 11 bases between the two ends. The CDR3 DNA sequence: TGTGCCAGCAGCTTAGTCCCTCGGCGGGAGACCCAGTACTTC. Translated, it gives CASSLVPRRETQYF.

This clonotype was seen many times. The V gene is TRBV6-6, the J gene TRBJ1-1; D gene ambiguous. The CDR3 sequence is 12 residues long. The V gene's germline CDR1 is MNHNY and CDR2 SVGAGI (reference sequence). V shed 7 bases and J shed 1 base, with 7 bases lying between them. In nucleotides, the CDR3 is TGTGCCAGCAAGGTGGGGAACACTGAAGCTTTCTTT. Its protein product is CASKVGNTEAFF.

This clonotype showed up many times. The chain is built from TRBV4-1 and TRBJ1-4; D gene ambiguous. Germline CDR1 and CDR2: MGHRA and YSYEKL. This CDR3 region has 14 residues. V was shortened by 4 bases and J by 5 bases, with 11 bases between the two germline ends. CDR3 residues: CASSPGPNNEKLFF. CDR3 DNA sequence: TGCGCCAGCAGCCCGGGCCCAAACAATGAAAAACTGTTTTTT.

This clonotype was counted many times. The chain recombines TRBV6-2 or TRBV6-3 with TRBJ2-2; 8 bases line up with TRBD2. Germline CDR1 reads MNHEY; CDR2 reads SVGEGT. The CDR3 contains 15 residues. The V segment lost 3 bases and the J segment 5 bases; nucleotides outside the gene matches: 5. CDR3 sequence reads: CASSYDGRETGELFF. CDR3 in DNA: TGTGCCAGCAGTTATGACGGGAGGGAAACCGGGGAGCTGTTTTTT.

This clonotype was recorded at least ten times. This rearrangement joins TRBV28 to TRBJ2-1; no firm D call. The CDR3 is 14 amino acids. Trimming stripped 6 bases from V and 8 bases from J, with 17 bases between. Germline assignment: CDR1 MDHEN and CDR2 SYDVKM. The CDR3 protein is CASSLTALADEQFF. The CDR3 DNA reads TGTGCCAGCAGCCTTACTGCGTTGGCAGATGAGCAGTTCTTC.

This clonotype was seen at least ten times. This chain joins TRBV27 and TRBJ1-1; D unresolved. This CDR3 is built from 19 residues. Germline CDR1 MNHEY, CDR2 SMNVEV (reference sequence). The V end was cut by 2 bases, the J end by 0 bases, with 22 bases between. The CDR3: CASSLTRDGLPKMNTEAFF. The DNA of the CDR3 is TGTGCCAGCAGTTTAACCCGAGACGGACTCCCTAAAATGAACACTGAAGCTTTCTTT.

The sample holds many counts of this clonotype. The chain employs TRBV12-3 or TRBV12-4 and TRBJ2-7, with a tentative D call TRBD2 (5 bases). The ends were cut back, 8 bases at V and 2 bases at J, with 13 bases in the middle. The CDR3 is 13 residues long. The CDR3 bases are TGTGCCAGCGGACCGGCGGGCCCCTACGAGCAGTACTTC. Translation: CASGPAGPYEQYF.

This clonotype was seen ten or more times. The chain links TRBV25-1 to TRBJ2-1, with 7 bases lining up with TRBD1. Looked up from germline, CDR1 is MGHDK and CDR2 is SYGVNS. With V trimmed by 5 bases and J by 4 bases, 8 bases remained unmatched. This CDR3 contains 15 residues. CDR3 in amino acids: CASSPWDREYNEQFF. Written as DNA, the CDR3 is TGTGCCAGCAGTCCCTGGGACAGAGAGTACAATGAGCAGTTCTTC.